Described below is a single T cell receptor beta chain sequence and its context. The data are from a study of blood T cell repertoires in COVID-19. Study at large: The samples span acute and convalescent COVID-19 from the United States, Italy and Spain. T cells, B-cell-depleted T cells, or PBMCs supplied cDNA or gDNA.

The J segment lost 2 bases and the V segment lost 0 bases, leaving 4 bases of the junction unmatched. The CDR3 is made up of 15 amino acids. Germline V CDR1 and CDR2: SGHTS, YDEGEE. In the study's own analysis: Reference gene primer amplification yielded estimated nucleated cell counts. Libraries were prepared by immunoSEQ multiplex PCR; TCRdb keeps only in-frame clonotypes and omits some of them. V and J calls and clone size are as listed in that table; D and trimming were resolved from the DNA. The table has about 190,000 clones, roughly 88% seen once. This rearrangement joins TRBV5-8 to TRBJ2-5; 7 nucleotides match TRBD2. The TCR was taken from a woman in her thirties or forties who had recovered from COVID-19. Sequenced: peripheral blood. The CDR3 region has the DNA TGTGCCAGCAGCTTGGCACTGGGGGGGCAAGAGACCCAGTACTTC. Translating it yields CASSLALGGQETQYF. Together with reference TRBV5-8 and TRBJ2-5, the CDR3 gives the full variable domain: EAGVTQSPTHLIKTRGQQATLRCSPISGHTSVYWYQQALGLGLQFLLWYDEGEERNRGNFPPRFSGRQFPNYSSELNVNALELEDSALYLCASSLALGGQETQYFGPGTRLLVL.